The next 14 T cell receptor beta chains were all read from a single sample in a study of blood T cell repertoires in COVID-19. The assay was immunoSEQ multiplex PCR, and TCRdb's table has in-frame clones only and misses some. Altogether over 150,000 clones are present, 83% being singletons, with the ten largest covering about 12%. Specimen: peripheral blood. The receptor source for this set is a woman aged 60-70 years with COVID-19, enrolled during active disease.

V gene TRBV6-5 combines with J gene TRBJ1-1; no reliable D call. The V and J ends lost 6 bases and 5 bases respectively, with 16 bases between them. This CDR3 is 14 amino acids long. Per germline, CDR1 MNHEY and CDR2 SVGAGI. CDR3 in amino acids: CASSSGPPETEAFF. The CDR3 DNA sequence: TGTGCCAGCAGCTCGGGTCCCCCCGAGACTGAAGCTTTCTTT.

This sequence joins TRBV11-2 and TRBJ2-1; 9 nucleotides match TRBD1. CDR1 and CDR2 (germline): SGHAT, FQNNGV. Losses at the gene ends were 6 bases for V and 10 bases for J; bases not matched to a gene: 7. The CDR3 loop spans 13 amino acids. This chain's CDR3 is CASRPRQGEEQFF. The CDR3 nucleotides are TGTGCCAGCAGACCAAGACAGGGGGAAGAGCAGTTCTTC.

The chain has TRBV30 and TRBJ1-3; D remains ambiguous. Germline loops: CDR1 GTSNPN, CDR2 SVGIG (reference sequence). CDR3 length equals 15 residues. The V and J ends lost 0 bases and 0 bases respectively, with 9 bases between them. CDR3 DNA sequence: TGTGCCTGGAGTGTACGGGAGAGCTCTGGAAACACCATATATTTT. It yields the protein CAWSVRESSGNTIYF.

As DNA, the CDR3 is TGTGCCAGCAGCTTAGGGAGCGGGAGGAAATCCTACAATGAGCAGTTCTTC. This encodes CASSLGSGRKSYNEQFF. J is TRBJ2-1 and V is TRBV11-3, with TRBD2 identical over 9 bases. J gave up 1 base and V 1 base, and 5 bases lay outside the gene matches. Looked up from germline, CDR1 is SGHNT and CDR2 is YENEEA. The CDR3 is 17 residues long.

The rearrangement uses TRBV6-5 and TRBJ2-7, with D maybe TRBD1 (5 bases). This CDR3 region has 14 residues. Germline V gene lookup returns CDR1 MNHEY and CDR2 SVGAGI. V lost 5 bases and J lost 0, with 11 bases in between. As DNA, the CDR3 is TGTGCCAGCAGTATTCAGGGTTTCTCCTACGAGCAGTACGTC. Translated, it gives CASSIQGFSYEQYV.

In DNA, the CDR3 is TGTGCCAGCAGCTTGGGGGTAATAGCGGTGTACAATGAGCAGTTCTTC. This codes for CASSLGVIAVYNEQFF. The chain joins TRBV11-2 to TRBJ2-1, with a weak D call TRBD2 (6 bases). Trimming left V 3 bases short and J 4 bases short, with 16 bases between. Germline V lookup: CDR1 SGHAT, CDR2 FQNNGV. The CDR3 extends over 16 amino acids. The entire variable domain, with the rest obtained from reference TRBV11-2 and TRBJ2-1, is as follows: EAGVAQSPRYKIIEKRQSVAFWCNPISGHATLYWYQQILGQGPKLLIQFQNNGVVDDSQLPKDRFSAERLKGVDSTLKIQPAKLEDSAVYLCASSLGVIAVYNEQFFGPGTRLTVL.

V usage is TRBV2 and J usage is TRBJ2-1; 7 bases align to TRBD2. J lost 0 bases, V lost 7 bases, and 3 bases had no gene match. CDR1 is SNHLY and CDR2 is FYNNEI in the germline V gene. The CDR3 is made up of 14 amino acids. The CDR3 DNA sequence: TGTGCCAGCAACGGCGGGGGCTCCTACAATGAGCAGTTCTTC. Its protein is CASNGGGSYNEQFF.

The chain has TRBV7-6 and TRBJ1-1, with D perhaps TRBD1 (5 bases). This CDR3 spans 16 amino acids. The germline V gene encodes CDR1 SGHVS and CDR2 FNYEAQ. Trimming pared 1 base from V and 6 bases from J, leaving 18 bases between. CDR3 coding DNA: TGTGCCAGCAGCTTAGGGCTTGGGGTTCCGGGGGCTGAAGCTTTCTTT. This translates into CASSLGLGVPGAEAFF.

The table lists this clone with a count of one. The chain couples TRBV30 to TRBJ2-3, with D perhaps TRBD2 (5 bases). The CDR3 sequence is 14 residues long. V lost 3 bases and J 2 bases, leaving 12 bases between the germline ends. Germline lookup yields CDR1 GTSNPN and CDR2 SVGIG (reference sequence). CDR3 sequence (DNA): TGTGCCTGGAGGTCGGACTCCTACACAGATACGCAGTATTTT. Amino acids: CAWRSDSYTDTQYF.

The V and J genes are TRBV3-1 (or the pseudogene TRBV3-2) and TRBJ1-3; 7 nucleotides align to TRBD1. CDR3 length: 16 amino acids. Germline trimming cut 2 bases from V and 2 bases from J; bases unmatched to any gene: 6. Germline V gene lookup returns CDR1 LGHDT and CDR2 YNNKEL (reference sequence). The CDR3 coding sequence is TGTGCCAGCAGCCAAATACAGGGGTCCGCTGGAAACACCATATATTTT. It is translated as CASSQIQGSAGNTIYF.

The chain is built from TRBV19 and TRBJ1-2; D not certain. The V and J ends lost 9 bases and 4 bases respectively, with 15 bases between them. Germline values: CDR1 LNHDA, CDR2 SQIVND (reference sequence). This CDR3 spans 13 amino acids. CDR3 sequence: CASLQFLGYGYTF. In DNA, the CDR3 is TGTGCCAGCCTACAGTTTCTCGGCTATGGCTACACCTTC.

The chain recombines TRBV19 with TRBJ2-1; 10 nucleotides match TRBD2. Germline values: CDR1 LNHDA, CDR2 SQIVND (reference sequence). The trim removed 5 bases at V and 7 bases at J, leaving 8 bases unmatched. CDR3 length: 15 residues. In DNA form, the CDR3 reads TGTGCCAGTAGTGCCGTCGGGACTAGCGTGAATGAGCAGTTCTTC. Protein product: CASSAVGTSVNEQFF.

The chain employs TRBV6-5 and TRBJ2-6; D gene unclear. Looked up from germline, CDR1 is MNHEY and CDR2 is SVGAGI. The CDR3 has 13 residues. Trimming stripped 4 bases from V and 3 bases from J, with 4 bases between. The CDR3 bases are TGTGCCAGCAGTTCCCTTGGGGCCAACGTCCTGACTTTC. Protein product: CASSSLGANVLTF.

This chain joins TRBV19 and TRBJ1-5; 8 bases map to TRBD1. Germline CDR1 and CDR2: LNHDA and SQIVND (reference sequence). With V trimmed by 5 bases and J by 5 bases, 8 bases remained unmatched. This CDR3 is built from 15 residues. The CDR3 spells CASSWGTGGDQPQHF. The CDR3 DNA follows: TGTGCCAGTAGTTGGGGGACAGGAGGGGATCAGCCCCAGCATTTT.